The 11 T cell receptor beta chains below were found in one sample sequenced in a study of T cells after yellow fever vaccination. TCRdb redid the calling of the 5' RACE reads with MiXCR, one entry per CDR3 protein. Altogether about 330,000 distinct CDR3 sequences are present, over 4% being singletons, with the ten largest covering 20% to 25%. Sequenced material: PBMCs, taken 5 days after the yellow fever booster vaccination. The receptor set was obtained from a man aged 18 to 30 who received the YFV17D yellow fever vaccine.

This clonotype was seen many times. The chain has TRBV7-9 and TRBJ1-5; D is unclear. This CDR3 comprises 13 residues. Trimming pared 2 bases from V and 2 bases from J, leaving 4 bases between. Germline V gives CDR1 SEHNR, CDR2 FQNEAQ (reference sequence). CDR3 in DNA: TGTGCCAGCAGCTTATCACGCAATCAGCCCCAGCATTTT. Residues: CASSLSRNQPQHF.

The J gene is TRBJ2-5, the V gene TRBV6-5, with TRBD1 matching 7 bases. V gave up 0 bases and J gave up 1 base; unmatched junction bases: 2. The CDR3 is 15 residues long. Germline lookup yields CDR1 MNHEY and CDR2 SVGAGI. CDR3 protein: CASSYSGTVQETQYF. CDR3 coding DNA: TGTGCCAGCAGTTACTCTGGGACAGTCCAAGAGACCCAGTACTTC.

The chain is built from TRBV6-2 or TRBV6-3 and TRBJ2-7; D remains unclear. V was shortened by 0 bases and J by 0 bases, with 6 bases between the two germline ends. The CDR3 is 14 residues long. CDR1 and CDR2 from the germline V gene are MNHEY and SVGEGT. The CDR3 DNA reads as TGTGCCAGCAGTTACTCGGGATTCTCCTACGAGCAGTACTTC. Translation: CASSYSGFSYEQYF.

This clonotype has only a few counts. CDR3 bases: TGTGCCAGCAGCTTAGGCGACTATGTATCAGATACGCAGTATTTT. It encodes CASSLGDYVSDTQYF. The rearrangement links TRBV7-2 to TRBJ2-3, with a possible D match to TRBD2 (5 bases). The CDR3 is 15 residues long. Trimming left V 1 base short and J 4 bases short, with 12 bases between. Germline CDR1 is SGHTA and CDR2 is FQGNSA.

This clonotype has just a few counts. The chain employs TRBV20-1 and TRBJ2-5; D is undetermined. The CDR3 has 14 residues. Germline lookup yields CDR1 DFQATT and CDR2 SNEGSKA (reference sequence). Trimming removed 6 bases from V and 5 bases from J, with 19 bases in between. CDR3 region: CSASEFLRRETQYF. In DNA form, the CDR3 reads TGCAGTGCCAGCGAGTTCCTCCGACGGGAGACCCAGTACTTC.

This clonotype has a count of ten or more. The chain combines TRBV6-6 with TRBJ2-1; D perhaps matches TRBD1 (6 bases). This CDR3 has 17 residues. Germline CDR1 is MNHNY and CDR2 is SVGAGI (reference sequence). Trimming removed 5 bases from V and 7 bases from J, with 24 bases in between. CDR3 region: CASSLRNRAASENEQFF. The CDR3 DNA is TGTGCCAGCAGTCTTAGAAACAGGGCCGCAAGTGAGAATGAGCAGTTCTTC.

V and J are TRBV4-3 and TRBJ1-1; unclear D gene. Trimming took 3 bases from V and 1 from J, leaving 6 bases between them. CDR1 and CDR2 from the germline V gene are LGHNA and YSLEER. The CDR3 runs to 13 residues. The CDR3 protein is CASSQDSNTEAFF. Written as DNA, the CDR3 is TGCGCCAGCAGCCAGGACTCGAACACTGAAGCTTTCTTT.

CDR3 region: CSAPPRETQYF. The CDR3 DNA is TGCAGTGCCCCCCCACGGGAGACCCAGTACTTC. The chain links TRBV20-1 to TRBJ2-5; D gene ambiguous. V was pared by 6 bases and J by 5 bases, with 10 bases between. This CDR3 comprises 11 residues. The germline V gene encodes CDR1 DFQATT and CDR2 SNEGSKA (reference sequence).

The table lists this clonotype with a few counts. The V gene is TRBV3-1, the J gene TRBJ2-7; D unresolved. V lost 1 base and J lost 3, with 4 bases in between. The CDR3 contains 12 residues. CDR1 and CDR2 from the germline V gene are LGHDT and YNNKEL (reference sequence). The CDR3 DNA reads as TGTGCCAGCAGCCAAGGGGGCTACGAGCAGTACGTC. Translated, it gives CASSQGGYEQYV.

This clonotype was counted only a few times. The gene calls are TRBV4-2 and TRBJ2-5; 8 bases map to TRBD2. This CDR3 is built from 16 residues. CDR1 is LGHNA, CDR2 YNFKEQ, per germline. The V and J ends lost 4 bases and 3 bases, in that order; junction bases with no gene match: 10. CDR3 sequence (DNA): TGTGCCAGCAGCCGGGGACTAGTTGTTTCCGAAGAGACCCAGTACTTC. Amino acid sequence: CASSRGLVVSEETQYF.

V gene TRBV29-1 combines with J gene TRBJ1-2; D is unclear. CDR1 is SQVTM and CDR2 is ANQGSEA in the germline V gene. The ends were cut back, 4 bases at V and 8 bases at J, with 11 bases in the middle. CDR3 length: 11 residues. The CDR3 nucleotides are TGCAGCGTTGCGTCCAGCAACGGCTACACCTTC. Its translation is CSVASSNGYTF.